By its share, the clone carrying this TCR beta chain is medium-sized. These data belong to a study of ipilimumab plus nivolumab after autologous stem cell transplantation. The protocol was immunoSEQ multiplex PCR, while the TCRdb copy is restricted to in-frame clones and leaves out a portion. The repertoire holds some 15,000 clones, about four fifths seen once, with about 10% in the top ten. This CDR3 has 16 amino acids. Germline V CDR1 and CDR2: MDHEN, SYDVKM. V was pared by 2 bases and J by 7 bases, with 10 bases of the junction left unmatched. Starting 14 to 28 days after autologous transplant, ipilimumab 1 mg/kg was given.

This sample comprised PBMCs, obtained in a trial of ipilimumab plus nivolumab as post-transplant consolidation. The rearrangement uses TRBV28 and TRBJ2-2, with TRBD1 identical over 7 bases. This TCR derives from a male donor with primary mediastinal lymphoma. CDR3 amino acids: CASSLIRTGLGGELFF. DNA of the CDR3: TGTGCCAGCAGTTTAATCAGGACAGGCTTAGGCGGGGAGCTGTTTTTT.